One sample yielded the 31 T cell receptor beta chains listed below, sequenced in a study of shared clonotypes between healthy human individuals. Only CD45RO-negative cells positively selected for CCR7 counted as naive CD8 cells, so terminally differentiated effector memory CD45RA+ cells were excluded. Produced via immunoSEQ multiplex PCR; TCRdb's table is partial and in-frame only. The table has about 2.2 million clones, approximately 92% seen once; the top ten hold less than 2%. Sequenced sample: naive CD8+ T cells from PBMCs. All receptors derive from a man aged 18 to 29 in good health. Some clones in this sample may be carry-over from other donors' samples.

The gene calls are TRBV28 and TRBJ1-5, with 7 bases aligning to TRBD1. CDR3 length: 17 amino acids. Germline trimming cut 3 bases from V and 0 bases from J; bases unmatched to any gene: 8. CDR1 and CDR2 (germline): MDHEN, SYDVKM. CDR3 region: CASSFTGTVISNQPQHF. As DNA, the CDR3 is TGTGCCAGCAGTTTTACCGGGACAGTGATTAGCAATCAGCCCCAGCATTTT.

The gene calls are TRBV30 and TRBJ1-3, with D possibly TRBD1 on 5 matching bases. The V and J ends lost 6 bases and 0 bases respectively, with 12 bases between them. Germline lookup yields CDR1 GTSNPN and CDR2 SVGIG (reference sequence). The CDR3 is 14 residues long. CDR3 loop: CACLDSRSGNTIYF. CDR3 nucleotide sequence: TGTGCCTGCCTCGACAGCCGCTCTGGAAACACCATATATTTT. Using reference TRBV30 and TRBJ1-3 for the parts outside the CDR3, the full variable domain is SQTIHQWPATLVQPVGSPLSLECTVEGTSNPNLYWYRQAAGRGLQLLFYSVGIGQISSEVPQNLSASRPQDRQFILSSKKLLLSDSGFYLCACLDSRSGNTIYFGEGSWLTVV.

The chain combines TRBV15 with TRBJ1-4, with TRBD1 as a possible D gene (6 bases). From germline, CDR1 is LNHNV and CDR2 YYDKDF (reference sequence). The CDR3 loop spans 13 amino acids. The V end was cut by 6 bases, the J end by 8 bases, with 13 bases between. CDR3 sequence: CATREQGKEKLFF. In DNA form, the CDR3 reads TGTGCCACCAGGGAGCAGGGGAAAGAAAAACTGTTTTTT.

The gene calls are TRBV2 and TRBJ2-7; 12 bases agree with TRBD2. Trimming cost V 8 bases and J 0 bases; bases outside gene matches: 29. Per the germline V gene, CDR1 is SNHLY and CDR2 is FYNNEI. The CDR3 consists of 23 residues. CDR3 sequence reads: CASAYAYGGQTSGSPTSSYEQYF. CDR3 bases: TGTGCCAGCGCTTATGCTTACGGGGGCCAGACTAGCGGGAGTCCAACTAGCTCCTACGAGCAGTACTTC.

Turning to this clone: Other nucleotide sequences in the sample specify the same CDR3. The chain uses TRBV27 and TRBJ2-1; 8 bases are shared with TRBD2. V trimming: 5 bases; J trimming: 4 bases; junction bases outside the gene matches: 4. The CDR3 sequence is 14 residues long. Germline V lookup: CDR1 MNHEY, CDR2 SMNVEV (reference sequence). The CDR3 DNA reads TGTGCCAGCAGTCTACTAGCGGTATACAATGAGCAGTTCTTC. The encoded protein is CASSLLAVYNEQFF.

The chain recombines TRBV6-5 with TRBJ1-5; D not certain. The germline V gene has CDR1 MNHEY and CDR2 SVGAGI. This CDR3 has 15 residues. Trimming removed 0 bases from V and 8 bases from J, with 14 bases in between. CDR3 DNA: TGTGCCAGCAGTTACTCGGACGCGCCCGGTGAGCCCCAGCATTTT. This encodes CASSYSDAPGEPQHF.

This clone was seen once. The chain joins TRBV10-3 to TRBJ2-5, with 8 bases aligning to TRBD1. The V gene's germline CDR1 is ENHRY and CDR2 SYGVKD. The CDR3 runs to 15 residues. The V and J ends lost 11 bases and 2 bases, in that order; junction bases with no gene match: 13. The DNA of the CDR3 is TGTGCCGCAAAGGCCGGGACAGGAGGGCAAGAGACCCAGTACTTC. Translated: CAAKAGTGGQETQYF.

The V gene is TRBV11-3, the J gene TRBJ2-7; 10 bases match TRBD1. Germline-derived CDR1 and CDR2 are SGHNT and YENEEA. CDR3 length: 13 amino acids. V lost 4 bases to trimming and J lost 5 bases; unmatched junction nucleotides: 2. In DNA form, the CDR3 reads TGTGCCAGCAGCTCGACAGGGGGCGACGAGCAGTACTTC. Translated, it gives CASSSTGGDEQYF.

A remark on this clone: At the DNA level, this CDR3 is encoded by other sequences in the same sample as well. The chain combines TRBV19 with TRBJ1-2; perhaps TRBD1 as D (5 bases). V lost 3 bases and J 2 bases, leaving 7 bases between the germline ends. The CDR3 spans 13 residues. Germline CDR1 and CDR2: LNHDA and SQIVND (reference sequence). The CDR3 bases are TGTGCCAGTAGTATTTCAGGGAACTATGGCTACACCTTC. It is translated as CASSISGNYGYTF.

The V call is TRBV15, the J call TRBJ2-1, with D maybe TRBD2 (5 bases). Trimming took 6 bases from V and 0 from J, leaving 15 bases between them. CDR1 and CDR2 from the germline V gene are LNHNV and YYDKDF (reference sequence). This CDR3 region has 16 residues. CDR3 sequence (DNA): TGTGCCACCAGAGCGGCCGGTGATACCTCCTACAATGAGCAGTTCTTC. It specifies CATRAAGDTSYNEQFF.

The chain carries TRBV19 and TRBJ1-5; the D is unclear. Deletions cut 6 bases from V and 1 base from J, with 16 bases between. The CDR3 runs to 16 residues. CDR1 and CDR2 from the germline V gene are LNHDA and SQIVND (reference sequence). The CDR3 loop reads CASSANRGSSNQPQHF. In DNA, the CDR3 is TGTGCCAGTAGCGCCAACAGAGGATCGAGCAATCAGCCCCAGCATTTT.

This clone was counted a single time. The V gene is TRBV7-9, the J gene TRBJ2-5; 8 nucleotides align to TRBD2. The V gene end was trimmed by 0 bases and the J gene end by 1 base; junction bases not matched to a gene: 7. Per the germline V gene, CDR1 is SEHNR and CDR2 is FQNEAQ (reference sequence). This CDR3 spans 17 amino acids. As DNA, the CDR3 is TGTGCCAGCAGCTTAGCTATAGCGGGGACAATCCAAGAGACCCAGTACTTC. Translation: CASSLAIAGTIQETQYF.

The chain employs TRBV27 and TRBJ1-1; D is undetermined. The CDR3 is 14 residues long. Germline V CDR1 and CDR2: MNHEY, SMNVEV (reference sequence). V lost 3 bases, J lost 0 bases, and 8 bases lay in between. CDR3 residues: CASSFGSLNTEAFF. CDR3 DNA sequence: TGTGCCAGCAGTTTTGGCAGCTTGAACACTGAAGCTTTCTTT.

This rearrangement joins TRBV7-9 to TRBJ2-3; 11 bases align to TRBD2. V trimming: 4 bases; J trimming: 4 bases; junction bases outside the gene matches: 7. Per germline, CDR1 SEHNR and CDR2 FQNEAQ (reference sequence). The CDR3 has 16 residues. CDR3 in DNA: TGTGCCAGCAGCTACCTGACTAGCGGGACCGCAGATACGCAGTATTTT. This translates into CASSYLTSGTADTQYF.

The rearrangement links TRBV19 to TRBJ1-1, with D perhaps matching TRBD1 (6 bases). Germline V lookup: CDR1 LNHDA, CDR2 SQIVND (reference sequence). CDR3 length equals 15 residues. V gave up 2 bases and J gave up 2 bases, with 12 bases separating them. Here the CDR3 DNA reads TGTGCCAGTAGTATATCGACAGGACGTAACACTGAAGCTTTCTTT. Translated, it gives CASSISTGRNTEAFF.

The V call is TRBV5-1, the J call TRBJ2-7; D possibly corresponds to TRBD2 (5 bases). Germline V gene lookup returns CDR1 SGHRS and CDR2 YFSETQ. Trimming took 4 bases from V and 4 from J, leaving 39 bases between them. The CDR3 sequence is 22 residues long. The CDR3 loop reads CASSLRGHSYSPGSSNPYEQYF. CDR3 nucleotide sequence: TGCGCCAGCAGCCTCCGAGGGCACTCCTACTCCCCGGGCAGTTCCAACCCTTACGAGCAGTACTTC.

About this clone: The identical CDR3 is also encoded by other nucleotide sequences in the sample. The chain joins TRBV13 to TRBJ2-7; TRBD2 matches 13 bases. CDR1 is PRHDT and CDR2 is FYEKMQ in the germline V gene (reference sequence). This CDR3 is 15 amino acids long. V dropped 5 bases and J dropped 4; count of bases not matched to a gene: 5. The CDR3: CASSPWTSGSYEQYF. CDR3 bases: TGTGCCAGCAGCCCATGGACTAGCGGGAGTTACGAGCAGTACTTC.

The chain links TRBV11-1 to TRBJ1-2, with TRBD1 as a possible D gene (5 bases). CDR3 length equals 14 residues. Trimming cost V 6 bases and J 7 bases, with 18 bases left between them. CDR1 is SGHAT, CDR2 FQDESV, per germline (reference sequence). CDR3 nucleotides: TGTGCCAGCAGTTTTCCCCAGGGTAGGTGTGGCTACACCTTC. Residues: CASSFPQGRCGYTF. Using reference TRBV11-1 and TRBJ1-2 for the parts outside the CDR3, the full variable domain is EAEVAQSPRYKITEKSQAVAFWCDPISGHATLYWYRQILGQGPELLVQFQDESVVDDSQLPKDRFSAERLKGVDSTLKIQPAELGDSAMYLCASSFPQGRCGYTFGSGTRLTVV.

Turning to this clone: The sample carries other DNA sequences with the same CDR3. The genes are TRBV27 and TRBJ2-7, with D possibly TRBD1 on 5 matching bases. The CDR3 is made up of 14 amino acids. V was cut by 2 bases and J by 2 bases, with 10 bases left in between. Germline values: CDR1 MNHEY, CDR2 SMNVEV (reference sequence). The CDR3 DNA reads as TGTGCCAGCAGTTTAACGGCAGGGACCTACGAGCAGTACTTC. The encoded protein is CASSLTAGTYEQYF.

The chain is built from TRBV5-6 and TRBJ2-1, with D tentatively TRBD1 (6 bases). V was pared by 4 bases and J by 8 bases, with 10 bases between. The V gene's germline CDR1 is SGHDT and CDR2 YYEEEE. The CDR3 has 12 residues. CDR3 sequence: CASSEQGYEQFF. CDR3 sequence (DNA): TGTGCCAGCAGCGAACAGGGTTATGAGCAGTTCTTC.

CDR3: CASSPSRASGNTIYF. DNA for the CDR3: TGTGCCAGCAGCCCATCAAGGGCCTCTGGAAACACCATATATTTT. V usage is TRBV6-5 and J usage is TRBJ1-3; D gene unclear. Trimming cost V 6 bases and J 0 bases, with 12 bases left between them. Per germline, CDR1 MNHEY and CDR2 SVGAGI. CDR3 length: 15 residues.

V is TRBV10-1 and J is TRBJ2-1, with 12 positions matching TRBD2. This CDR3 spans 15 amino acids. Germline assignment: CDR1 WNHNN and CDR2 SYGVQD (reference sequence). The V and J ends lost 3 bases and 6 bases, in that order; junction bases with no gene match: 3. Here the CDR3 reads CASSESTSGSNEQFF. DNA for the CDR3: TGCGCCAGCAGTGAATCGACTAGCGGGAGCAATGAGCAGTTCTTC.

This clone was recorded only once. The chain couples TRBV11-2 to TRBJ1-1, with TRBD1 identical over 7 bases. This CDR3 has 16 residues. Looked up from germline, CDR1 is SGHAT and CDR2 is FQNNGV. With V trimmed by 5 bases and J by 1 base, 10 bases remained unmatched. The CDR3 spells CASSLKISGGNTEAFF. For the CDR3, the DNA is TGTGCCAGCAGCCTAAAGATCTCAGGGGGGAACACTGAAGCTTTCTTT.

V usage is TRBV4-1 and J usage is TRBJ2-1, with 9 positions matching TRBD2. Germline V gene lookup returns CDR1 MGHRA and CDR2 YSYEKL. V shed 3 bases and J 6 bases; nucleotides not matched to a gene: 6. This CDR3 spans 15 amino acids. CDR3 DNA sequence: TGCGCCAGCAGCCACCCTAGCGGGATGGCCAATGAGCAGTTCTTC. Protein: CASSHPSGMANEQFF.

The chain recombines TRBV7-8 with TRBJ2-2, with a weak D call TRBD1 (6 bases). V lost 0 bases, J lost 2 bases, and 10 bases lay in between. Germline V lookup: CDR1 SGHVS, CDR2 FQNEAQ. CDR3 size: 16 residues. The CDR3 DNA is TGTGCCAGCAGCTTAGCGACAGGCGACAACACCGGGGAGCTGTTTTTT. Its protein is CASSLATGDNTGELFF.

The chain combines TRBV19 with TRBJ1-5; 7 nucleotides line up with TRBD1. The CDR3 is made up of 14 amino acids. With 3 bases clipped from V and 5 bases from J, the junction kept 4 bases outside the gene matches. CDR1 LNHDA and CDR2 SQIVND come from the germline V gene (reference sequence). The CDR3 loop reads CASSMDRWYQPQHF. In DNA, the CDR3 is TGTGCCAGTAGTATGGACAGGTGGTATCAGCCCCAGCATTTT.

As to this clone: Other DNA sequences from this sample encode an identical CDR3 as well. This sequence joins TRBV11-2 and TRBJ2-7, with no clear D. The CDR3 loop spans 15 amino acids. The V gene's germline CDR1 is SGHAT and CDR2 FQNNGV. Trimming stripped 0 bases from V and 1 base from J, with 10 bases between. DNA of the CDR3: TGTGCCAGCAGCTTAGAGGGTAGACCGTCCTACGAGCAGTACTTC. This encodes CASSLEGRPSYEQYF.

The chain links TRBV10-2 to TRBJ2-7, with 10 bases identical to TRBD1. Trimming removed 6 bases from V and 4 bases from J; junction bases left unmatched: 9. This CDR3 is built from 15 residues. Germline V gene sequence: CDR1 WSHSY, CDR2 SAAADI. The CDR3 spells CASRTSGQGVYEQYF. CDR3 in DNA: TGCGCCAGCAGAACCTCCGGACAGGGGGTTTACGAGCAGTACTTC.

The genes are TRBV4-2 and TRBJ2-7; maybe TRBD2 (6 bases). Trimming pared 0 bases from V and 4 bases from J, leaving 19 bases between. Germline V lookup: CDR1 LGHNA, CDR2 YNFKEQ. The CDR3 totals 17 residues. This chain's CDR3 is CASSQEVVSGRGYEQYF. For the CDR3, the DNA is TGTGCCAGCAGCCAAGAGGTGGTCAGCGGGCGTGGGTACGAGCAGTACTTC.

As for this clone: In the same sample, other DNA sequences code for this CDR3. The chain couples TRBV27 to TRBJ2-3; no reliable D call. Per germline, CDR1 MNHEY and CDR2 SMNVEV (reference sequence). The CDR3 is made up of 13 amino acids. V lost 1 base and J 2 bases, leaving 4 bases between the germline ends. In DNA form, the CDR3 reads TGTGCCAGCAGTTTATTAGCCACAGATACGCAGTATTTT. It yields the protein CASSLLATDTQYF.

The rearrangement uses TRBV19 and TRBJ1-1; 9 nucleotides align to TRBD1. Germline V gene data show CDR1 as LNHDA and CDR2 as SQIVND (reference sequence). The CDR3 covers 14 residues. V lost 5 bases, J lost 10 bases, and 11 bases stayed unmatched. Here the CDR3 DNA reads TGTGCCAGTAGTCCCTGGGGACAGGGCGTAGGAGCTTTCTTT. This translates into CASSPWGQGVGAFF.